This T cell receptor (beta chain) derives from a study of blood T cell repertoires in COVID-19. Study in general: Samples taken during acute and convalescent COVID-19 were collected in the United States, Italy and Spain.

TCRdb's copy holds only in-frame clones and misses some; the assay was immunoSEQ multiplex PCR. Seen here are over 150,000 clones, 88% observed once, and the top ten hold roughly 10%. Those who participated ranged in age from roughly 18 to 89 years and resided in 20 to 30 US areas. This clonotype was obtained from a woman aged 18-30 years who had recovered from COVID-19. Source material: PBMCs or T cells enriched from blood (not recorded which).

CDR3 amino acids: CASSKEAGRDQPQHF. The CDR3 DNA reads TGTGCCAGCAGCAAGGAGGCAGGGAGGGATCAGCCCCAGCATTTT. The V call is TRBV2, the J call TRBJ1-5; weak D call: TRBD1 (5 bases). Deletions cut 6 bases from V and 5 bases from J, with 17 bases between. Looked up from germline, CDR1 is SNHLY and CDR2 is FYNNEI. The CDR3 runs to 15 residues.